This TCR beta chain was captured by sequencing in a study of blood T cell repertoires in COVID-19. Study-level information: The United States, Italy and Spain provided the acute and convalescent COVID-19 samples.

Sequencing was performed with immunoSEQ multiplex PCR; in TCRdb, only in-frame clones are kept and a portion is missing. The table has 330,000 or so clones, roughly 90% seen once. While infection was still active, Seattle patients were enrolled and then followed longitudinally. V dropped 5 bases and J dropped 0 bases, with 9 bases sitting between them. Germline-derived CDR1 and CDR2 are KGHSH and LQKENI. The CDR3 is 14 amino acids. This rearrangement joins TRBV18 to TRBJ2-3; D gene uncertain. The TCR comes from a man aged 25-45 years with COVID-19, enrolled during active disease. The sample comprised peripheral blood. CDR3 region: CASSSMFSTDTQYF. CDR3 DNA: TGTGCCAGCTCATCAATGTTTAGCACAGATACGCAGTATTTT.